Each of the 12 T cell receptor beta chains below was sequenced from the same sample in a study of T cell repertoires in cytomegalovirus infection. TCRdb called the reads again in MiXCR, with one record for every CDR3 protein. Among roughly 320,000 distinct CDR3 sequences listed, roughly a tenth were seen once. Material: PBMCs. The receptors derive from a human donor in good health (CMV status not recorded). Some clones in this sample may be carry-over from other donors' samples.

There are a few counts of this clonotype. The chain recombines TRBV29-1 with TRBJ1-2; D remains ambiguous. Between the trimmed V and J ends, which lost 4 bases and 10 bases, there was a span of 19 bases. CDR3 length: 13 residues. Germline V gene sequence: CDR1 SQVTM, CDR2 ANQGSEA. This chain's CDR3 is CSVAFSGRPSYTF. The CDR3 region has the DNA TGCAGCGTTGCATTTTCAGGTCGCCCCTCCTACACCTTC.

This clonotype was found a few times. The chain uses TRBV3-1 and TRBJ1-1; D is perhaps TRBD1 (6 bases). The CDR3 length is 14 residues. V was trimmed by 3 bases and J by 3 bases, leaving 11 bases between them. Germline V lookup: CDR1 LGHDT, CDR2 YNNKEL (reference sequence). In DNA form, the CDR3 reads TGTGCCAGCAGCCATGGACAGACCCACACTGAAGCTTTCTTT. Translation gives CASSHGQTHTEAFF. Supplemented by reference TRBV3-1 and TRBJ1-1, the full variable domain reads DTAVSQTPKYLVTQMGNDKSIKCEQNLGHDTMYWYKQDSKKFLKIMFSYNNKELIINETVPNRFSPKSPDKAHLNLHINSLELGDSAVYFCASSHGQTHTEAFFGQGTRLTVV.

This clonotype was counted a few times. The chain combines TRBV10-3 with TRBJ2-1; 7 bases match TRBD1. The CDR3 extends over 13 amino acids. From germline, CDR1 is ENHRY and CDR2 SYGVKD. Unmatched junction bases numbered 2, after V lost 6 bases and J lost 3 bases. CDR3 residues: CAISPGGYNEQFF. Here the CDR3 DNA reads TGTGCCATCAGCCCAGGGGGCTACAATGAGCAGTTCTTC.

This clonotype was seen many times. The CDR3 protein is CATYRGSGLDTQYF. The CDR3 region has the DNA TGTGCCACCTATCGGGGCTCCGGTTTGGATACGCAGTATTTT. This chain connects TRBV6-2 or TRBV6-3 to TRBJ2-3, with D perhaps TRBD1 or TRBD2 (5 bases each). CDR3 length equals 14 residues. Germline V gene data show CDR1 as MNHEY and CDR2 as SVGEGT. The V and J ends lost 10 bases and 6 bases respectively, with 20 bases between them.

The table lists this clonotype with many counts. The rearrangement joins TRBV6-1 to TRBJ2-1; 8 bases are a match to TRBD1. This CDR3 is 13 amino acids long. Germline CDR1 is MNHNS and CDR2 is SASEGT. With 8 bases clipped from V and 5 bases from J, the junction kept 5 bases outside the gene matches. CDR3 sequence: CASQDRDHNEQFF. The CDR3 DNA reads TGTGCCAGCCAGGACAGGGATCACAATGAGCAGTTCTTC.

This clonotype was recorded at least ten times. V and J are TRBV20-1 and TRBJ2-5, with TRBD1 as a possible D gene (6 bases). The CDR3 covers 14 residues. Germline V gene lookup returns CDR1 DFQATT and CDR2 SNEGSKA (reference sequence). V was clipped by 1 base and J by 1 base, with 10 bases between them. The CDR3 spells CSARVRDIQETQYF. In DNA form, the CDR3 reads TGCAGTGCTAGAGTCCGGGACATCCAAGAGACCCAGTACTTC.

At least ten counts were recorded for this clonotype. The J gene is TRBJ1-4, the V gene TRBV20-1; D is ambiguous. The ends were cut back, 0 bases at V and 7 bases at J, with 15 bases in the middle. The CDR3 is 15 amino acids. Germline CDR1 DFQATT, CDR2 SNEGSKA (reference sequence). CDR3: CSARDPAMGSEKLFF. Here the CDR3 DNA reads TGCAGTGCTAGAGATCCGGCAATGGGGTCTGAAAAACTGTTTTTT.

This clonotype was counted only a few times. J is TRBJ1-5 and V is TRBV23-1, with D possibly TRBD1 on 5 matching bases. TRBV23-1 is an ORF, and what it does is uncertain. CDR3 length: 17 residues. V lost 0 bases, J lost 5 bases, and 17 bases lay in between. The CDR3 reads CASSQSCGTWGDQPQHF. CDR3 DNA sequence: TGCGCCAGCAGTCAATCGTGTGGCACGTGGGGGGATCAGCCCCAGCATTTT.

This chain links TRBV7-9 with TRBJ1-5; weak D call: TRBD1 (5 bases). With 1 base removed from V and 4 bases from J, the gap between germline ends came to 11 bases. CDR3 length: 15 residues. Looked up from germline, CDR1 is SEHNR and CDR2 is FQNEAQ (reference sequence). CDR3 residues: CASSLVGGLNQPQHF. The CDR3 bases are TGTGCCAGCAGCTTAGTTGGGGGGTTAAATCAGCCCCAGCATTTT.

This clonotype was seen at least ten times. V is TRBV7-2 and J is TRBJ2-1; 11 positions match TRBD2. V trimming: 5 bases; J trimming: 4 bases; junction bases outside the gene matches: 4. The V gene's germline CDR1 is SGHTA and CDR2 FQGNSA. The CDR3 length is 15 residues. The CDR3 spells CASSRSGGAYNEQFF. The CDR3 DNA follows: TGTGCCAGCAGCCGTAGCGGGGGGGCTTACAATGAGCAGTTCTTC.

At least ten counts were recorded for this clonotype. The chain is built from TRBV14 and TRBJ2-1; no definite D call. CDR3 length equals 12 residues. V was shortened by 1 base and J by 5 bases, with 3 bases between the two germline ends. Germline-derived CDR1 and CDR2 are SGHDN and FVKESK. CDR3 sequence reads: CASSQAHNEQFF. CDR3 in DNA: TGTGCCAGCAGCCAAGCGCACAATGAGCAGTTCTTC.

In the case of this clonotype: This may be a read error: a much more frequent sequence differs by one nucleotide. A read error is likely, as this CDR3 ends without the conserved phenylalanine or tryptophan. This chain uses TRBV2 with TRBJ2-7; D is uncertain. Per the germline V gene, CDR1 is SNHLY and CDR2 is FYNNEI. This CDR3 region has 11 residues. CDR3 bases: TGTGCCAGCAGGGAAGCCTACGAGCAGTACTAC. As protein: CASREAYEQYY.